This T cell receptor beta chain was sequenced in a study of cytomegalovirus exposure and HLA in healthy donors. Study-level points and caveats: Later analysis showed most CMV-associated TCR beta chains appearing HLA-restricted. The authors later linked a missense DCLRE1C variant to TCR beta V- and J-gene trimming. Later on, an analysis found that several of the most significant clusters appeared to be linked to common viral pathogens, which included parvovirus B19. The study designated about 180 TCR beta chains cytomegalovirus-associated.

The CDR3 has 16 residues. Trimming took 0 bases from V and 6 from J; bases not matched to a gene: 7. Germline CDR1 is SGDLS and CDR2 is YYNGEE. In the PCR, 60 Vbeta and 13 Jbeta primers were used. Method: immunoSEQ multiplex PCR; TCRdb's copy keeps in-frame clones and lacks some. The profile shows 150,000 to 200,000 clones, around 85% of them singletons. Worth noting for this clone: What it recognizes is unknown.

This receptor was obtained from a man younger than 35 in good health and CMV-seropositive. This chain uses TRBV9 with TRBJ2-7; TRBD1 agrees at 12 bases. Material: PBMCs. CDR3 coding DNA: TGTGCCAGCAGCGTAGGCGAGGGACAGGGGGCAAGCGAGCAGTACTTC. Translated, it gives CASSVGEGQGASEQYF.